This note documents a single T cell receptor beta chain sequence. Its antigen is as yet unknown. In germline, CDR1 is MNHEY, CDR2 SVGAGI. This CDR3 region has 12 residues. V shed 6 bases and J shed 0 bases, with 4 bases lying between them. These data are taken from a study of CD8+ T cells in alopecia areata. Study results and caveats: More clonal than normal scalp was lesional scalp, particularly alopecia totalis/universalis.

Investigators isolated RNA and reverse transcribed it into cDNA to act as the sequencing template. Here immunoSEQ multiplex PCR was the method, and the copy in TCRdb shows in-frame clones only, minus some. Of 150,000 to 200,000 clones listed, 55% are singletons. The sequence was collected from a human donor in good health. This chain connects TRBV6-5 to TRBJ2-3; D is ambiguous. Sequences were obtained from CD4+ T cells sorted from blood. The CDR3 DNA follows: TGTGCCAGCAGCCAGAGCACAGATACGCAGTATTTT. Its protein product is CASSQSTDTQYF.